The 21 T cell receptor beta chains given below trace back to one sample, sequenced in a study of blood T cell repertoires in COVID-19. Data came from immunoSEQ multiplex PCR; TCRdb stores just in-frame clones and leaves some out. The data hold 95,000 to 150,000 clones, with 82% observed a single time. The source material was peripheral blood. These receptors were obtained from a woman aged 65 to 85 with acute or convalescent COVID-19.

The chain couples TRBV3-1 (or the pseudogene TRBV3-2) to TRBJ2-3; 13 bases align to TRBD2. Germline lookup yields CDR1 LGHDT and CDR2 YNNKEL (reference sequence). There are 20 residues in the CDR3. J was trimmed by 1 base and V by 0 bases; bases with no gene match: 10. CDR3 amino acids: CASSQDPWGLAGTRTDTQYF. CDR3 DNA sequence: TGTGCCAGCAGCCAAGATCCTTGGGGACTAGCGGGAACTCGCACAGATACGCAGTATTTT.

V gene TRBV18 combines with J gene TRBJ1-5, with 8 bases that match TRBD1. The CDR3 runs to 16 residues. The V segment lost 0 bases and the J segment 5 bases; nucleotides outside the gene matches: 6. Per the germline V gene, CDR1 is KGHSH and CDR2 is LQKENI. The CDR3 is CASSPPGQGAHQPQHF. The CDR3 region has the DNA TGTGCCAGCTCACCACCAGGACAGGGCGCCCATCAGCCCCAGCATTTT.

V usage is TRBV29-1 and J usage is TRBJ1-4, with 11 nucleotides matching TRBD1. The CDR3 consists of 14 residues. CDR1 is SQVTM, CDR2 ANQGSEA, per germline. V shed 3 bases, J shed 7 bases, and the junction held 4 bases outside the gene matches. The CDR3 loop is CSVDLGQGGEKLFF. Here the CDR3 DNA reads TGCAGCGTTGACCTGGGACAGGGGGGTGAAAAACTGTTTTTT.

This clone was counted between two and nine times. The chain has TRBV19 and TRBJ2-2; 7 bases fit TRBD2. The germline V gene has CDR1 LNHDA and CDR2 SQIVND (reference sequence). This CDR3 region has 17 residues. V dropped 3 bases and J dropped 2; count of bases not matched to a gene: 9. The CDR3 is CASSIWEAGENTGELFF. The DNA for the CDR3 is TGTGCCAGTAGTATTTGGGAGGCGGGAGAAAACACCGGGGAGCTGTTTTTT.

The chain joins TRBV18 to TRBJ2-3; 7 bases agree with TRBD2. This CDR3 has 17 residues. Germline CDR1 reads KGHSH; CDR2 reads LQKENI. Trimming at V came to 6 bases and at J to 4 bases, leaving 16 bases not matched to a gene. This CDR3 is CASSLGASRGSSDTQYF. The CDR3 DNA reads as TGTGCCAGCTCCCTTGGAGCCTCGCGGGGGTCGTCAGATACGCAGTATTTT.

The gene calls are TRBV2 and TRBJ2-3, with D perhaps TRBD2 (7 bases). The V end lost 5 bases, the J end lost 5 bases, and 14 bases lay between the germline ends. The CDR3 consists of 14 residues. Germline CDR1 and CDR2: SNHLY and FYNNEI. The CDR3 nucleotides are TGTGCCAGCAGTCGACGGGGGGCTGGAGATACGCAGTATTTT. This gives the protein CASSRRGAGDTQYF.

The chain links TRBV10-2 to TRBJ2-1, with 8 positions matching TRBD2. The CDR3 is made up of 16 amino acids. V was clipped by 3 bases and J by 0 bases; unmatched bases: 4. Germline CDR1 and CDR2: WSHSY and SAAADI. CDR3 sequence: CASSDPAGVSYNEQFF. The CDR3, as DNA: TGCGCCAGCAGTGATCCAGCGGGGGTCTCCTACAATGAGCAGTTCTTC.

The chain is built from TRBV5-6 and TRBJ2-3; 10 bases map to TRBD2. The germline V gene has CDR1 SGHDT and CDR2 YYEEEE. The CDR3 runs to 17 residues. With 0 bases clipped from V and 2 bases from J, the junction kept 6 bases outside the gene matches. CDR3 region: CASSLALAGAYTDTQYF. In DNA form, the CDR3 reads TGTGCCAGCAGCTTGGCCCTAGCGGGGGCTTACACAGATACGCAGTATTTT.

This clone has a single count. The rearrangement joins TRBV12-3 or TRBV12-4 to TRBJ2-2; possibly TRBD2 for D (5 bases). The CDR3 loop spans 13 amino acids. Trimming removed 3 bases at V and 8 bases at J, with 10 bases between. CDR3 nucleotide sequence: TGTGCCAGCAGTTTGACGGGGTGGGGGGAGCTGTTTTTT. This sequence encodes CASSLTGWGELFF.

Only one count was recorded for this clone. The chain links TRBV7-2 to TRBJ2-5; D may be TRBD2 (6 bases). Trimming took off 4 bases at V and 5 bases at J, with 17 bases between the two ends. The CDR3 is 15 amino acids. In germline, CDR1 is SGHTA, CDR2 FQGNSA. The CDR3 sequence is CASSSIWGVWETQYF. The CDR3 DNA reads as TGTGCCAGCAGCTCGATTTGGGGGGTGTGGGAGACCCAGTACTTC.

The chain links TRBV5-6 to TRBJ1-4, with 7 positions matching TRBD1. V lost 4 bases and J lost 5; bases outside the gene matches: 5. The CDR3 covers 14 residues. CDR1 and CDR2 from the germline V gene are SGHDT and YYEEEE. The DNA for the CDR3 is TGTGCCAGCAGCCCGGGGACAGAGAATGAAAAACTGTTTTTT. Its protein is CASSPGTENEKLFF.

The chain recombines TRBV12-3 or TRBV12-4 with TRBJ1-6; D uncertain. CDR3 length: 13 residues. V shed 1 base and J shed 9 bases, with 7 bases lying between them. CDR3 coding DNA: TGTGCCAGCAGTTTAGATGAGAGTTCACCCCTCCACTTT. Protein: CASSLDESSPLHF.

The chain recombines TRBV15 with TRBJ2-7; D is possibly TRBD2 (6 bases). The V end lost 7 bases, the J end lost 3 bases, and 7 bases lay between the germline ends. This CDR3 comprises 11 residues. The germline gives CDR1 LNHNV, CDR2 YYDKDF (reference sequence). DNA of the CDR3: TGTGCCACCACGGAGGGCTACGAGCAGTACTTC. This encodes CATTEGYEQYF.

This clone was seen just once. The chain employs TRBV3-1 (or the pseudogene TRBV3-2) and TRBJ2-5, with D possibly TRBD2 on 5 matching bases. CDR3 length equals 15 residues. In germline, CDR1 is LGHDT, CDR2 YNNKEL (reference sequence). V was trimmed by 1 base and J by 5 bases, leaving 14 bases between them. The CDR3 DNA reads TGTGCCAGCAGCCAAGGTGTAAGCGGTGGGGAGACCCAGTACTTC. The encoded protein is CASSQGVSGGETQYF.

V usage is TRBV3-1 (or the pseudogene TRBV3-2) and J usage is TRBJ2-2, with TRBD2 identical over 9 bases. Germline V gene data show CDR1 as LGHDT and CDR2 as YNNKEL (reference sequence). The CDR3 is 16 amino acids. V dropped 0 bases and J dropped 7; count of bases not matched to a gene: 6. The CDR3 reads CASSQDLLAGIGELFF. The CDR3 DNA sequence: TGTGCCAGCAGCCAAGATCTTCTAGCGGGGATCGGGGAGCTGTTTTTT.

The V gene is TRBV9, the J gene TRBJ2-2; TRBD1 is a possible D gene (5 bases). V was pared by 7 bases and J by 5 bases, with 15 bases between. From germline, CDR1 is SGDLS and CDR2 YYNGEE. The CDR3 is 14 amino acids. CDR3 sequence: CASRPGAETGELFF. The CDR3 nucleotides are TGTGCCAGCCGCCCTGGGGCGGAAACCGGGGAGCTGTTTTTT.

The chain is built from TRBV7-8 and TRBJ2-3; TRBD2 aligns across 8 bases. The CDR3 runs to 17 residues. V gave up 1 base and J gave up 1 base; unmatched junction bases: 7. Germline V lookup: CDR1 SGHVS, CDR2 FQNEAQ. In DNA, the CDR3 is TGTGCCAGCAGCTTAGGGCAGGGAGCGGGGGGCACAGATACGCAGTATTTT. Protein product: CASSLGQGAGGTDTQYF.

The gene calls are TRBV7-9 and TRBJ2-5, with 8 bases lining up with TRBD2. The CDR3 is 14 amino acids. Germline trimming cut 3 bases from V and 5 bases from J; bases unmatched to any gene: 5. Per the germline V gene, CDR1 is SEHNR and CDR2 is FQNEAQ (reference sequence). CDR3: CASSLTGGPETQYF. The CDR3 DNA follows: TGTGCCAGCAGCTTGACGGGGGGGCCGGAGACCCAGTACTTC.

The chain couples TRBV2 to TRBJ2-3, with 14 bases lining up with TRBD2. The junction had 7 bases not matched to a gene; V was cut back by 8 bases and J by 9 bases. The CDR3 loop spans 14 amino acids. Germline V CDR1 and CDR2: SNHLY, FYNNEI. CDR3 sequence (DNA): TGTGCCAGCGGCCCTCGGACTAGCGGGGGGACGCAGTATTTT. This translates into CASGPRTSGGTQYF.

This chain connects TRBV3-1 (or the pseudogene TRBV3-2) to TRBJ2-5, with 9 bases identical to TRBD1. This CDR3 is built from 16 residues. The germline gives CDR1 LGHDT, CDR2 YNNKEL (reference sequence). V was pared by 4 bases and J by 1 base, with 7 bases of the junction left unmatched. CDR3 sequence: CASSRQRGQGQETQYF. Written as DNA, the CDR3 is TGTGCCAGCAGCCGCCAACGGGGACAGGGCCAAGAGACCCAGTACTTC.

The gene calls are TRBV6-2 or TRBV6-3 and TRBJ1-1; TRBD1 might be the D (5 bases). Germline V CDR1 and CDR2: MNHEY, SVGEGT. There are 15 residues in the CDR3. Deletions cut 3 bases from V and 3 bases from J, with 14 bases between. As DNA, the CDR3 is TGTGCCAGCAGTTATTTTTCCCTAGGGGACACTGAAGCTTTCTTT. Translated, it gives CASSYFSLGDTEAFF.